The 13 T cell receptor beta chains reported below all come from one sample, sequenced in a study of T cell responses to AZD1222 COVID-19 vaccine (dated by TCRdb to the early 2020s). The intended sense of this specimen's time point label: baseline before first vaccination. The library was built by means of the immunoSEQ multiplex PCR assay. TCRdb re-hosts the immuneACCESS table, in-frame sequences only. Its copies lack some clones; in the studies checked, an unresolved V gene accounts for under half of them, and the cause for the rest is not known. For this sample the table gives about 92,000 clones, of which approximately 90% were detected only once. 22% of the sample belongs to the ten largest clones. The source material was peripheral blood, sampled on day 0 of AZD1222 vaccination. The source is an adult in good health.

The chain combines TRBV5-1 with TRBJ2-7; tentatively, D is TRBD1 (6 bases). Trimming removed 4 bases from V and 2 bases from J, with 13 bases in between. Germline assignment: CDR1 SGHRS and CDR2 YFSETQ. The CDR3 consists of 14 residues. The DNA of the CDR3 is TGCGCCAGCAGCAGTGGACAGCGAACCTACGAGCAGTACTTC. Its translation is CASSSGQRTYEQYF.

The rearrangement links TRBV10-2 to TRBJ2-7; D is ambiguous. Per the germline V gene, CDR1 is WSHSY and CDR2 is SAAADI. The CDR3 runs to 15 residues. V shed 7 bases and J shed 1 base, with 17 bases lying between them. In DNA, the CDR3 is TGCGCCAGCACCCGGTCCCGGTCCTCATCCTACGAGCAGTACTTC. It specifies CASTRSRSSSYEQYF.

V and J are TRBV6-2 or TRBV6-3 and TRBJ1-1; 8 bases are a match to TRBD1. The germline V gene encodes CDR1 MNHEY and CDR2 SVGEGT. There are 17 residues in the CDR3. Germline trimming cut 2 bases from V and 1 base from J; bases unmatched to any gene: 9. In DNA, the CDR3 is TGTGCCAGCAGTTACCCGACACAGGGGGTGGGGAACACTGAAGCTTTCTTT. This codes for CASSYPTQGVGNTEAFF.

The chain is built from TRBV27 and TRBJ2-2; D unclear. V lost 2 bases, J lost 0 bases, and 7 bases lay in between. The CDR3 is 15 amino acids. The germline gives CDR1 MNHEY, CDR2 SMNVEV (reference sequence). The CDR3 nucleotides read TGTGCCAGCAGTTTAGGTCTGACGAACACCGGGGAGCTGTTTTTT. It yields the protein CASSLGLTNTGELFF.

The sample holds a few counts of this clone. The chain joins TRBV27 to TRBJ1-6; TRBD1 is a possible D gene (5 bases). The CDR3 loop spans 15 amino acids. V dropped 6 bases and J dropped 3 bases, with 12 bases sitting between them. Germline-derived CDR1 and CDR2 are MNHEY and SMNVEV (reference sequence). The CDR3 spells CASRGTGNYNSPLHF. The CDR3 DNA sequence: TGTGCCAGCAGGGGGACGGGAAACTATAATTCACCCCTCCACTTT.

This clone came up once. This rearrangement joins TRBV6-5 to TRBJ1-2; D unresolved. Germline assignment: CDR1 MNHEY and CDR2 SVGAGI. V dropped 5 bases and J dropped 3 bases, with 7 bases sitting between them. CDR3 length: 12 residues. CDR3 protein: CASSTDYYGYTF. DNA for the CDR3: TGTGCCAGCAGTACCGACTACTATGGCTACACCTTC.

CDR3 sequence reads: CASSLLPGRLSDTQYF. The CDR3, as DNA: TGCGCCAGCAGCCTTCTCCCAGGCCGTCTTTCAGATACGCAGTATTTT. The chain combines TRBV5-1 with TRBJ2-3; D is undetermined. This CDR3 comprises 16 residues. CDR1 is SGHRS, CDR2 YFSETQ, per germline. The germline V and J ends were trimmed by 4 bases and 4 bases, with 19 bases remaining between them.

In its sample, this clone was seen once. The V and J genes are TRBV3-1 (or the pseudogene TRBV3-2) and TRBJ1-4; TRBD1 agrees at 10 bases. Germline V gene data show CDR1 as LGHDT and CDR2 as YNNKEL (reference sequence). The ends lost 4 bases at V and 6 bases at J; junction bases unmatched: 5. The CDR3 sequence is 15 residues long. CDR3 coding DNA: TGTGCCAGCAGCCCGACAGGGGGCACAGATGAAAAACTGTTTTTT. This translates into CASSPTGGTDEKLFF.

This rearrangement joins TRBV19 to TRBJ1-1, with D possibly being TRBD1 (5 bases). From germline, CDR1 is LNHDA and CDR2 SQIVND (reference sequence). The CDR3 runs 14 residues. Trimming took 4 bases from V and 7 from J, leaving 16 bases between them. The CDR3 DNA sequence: TGTGCCAGTAGTACGGATAAAGACAGACATGAAGCTTTCTTT. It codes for CASSTDKDRHEAFF.

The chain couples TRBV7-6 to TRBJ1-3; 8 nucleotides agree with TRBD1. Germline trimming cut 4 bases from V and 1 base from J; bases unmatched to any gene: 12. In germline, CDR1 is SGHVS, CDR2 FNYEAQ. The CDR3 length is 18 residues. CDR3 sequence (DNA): TGTGCCAGCAGCTCCTACGGCGCAGGGGGCAAATCTGGAAACACCATATATTTT. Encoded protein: CASSSYGAGGKSGNTIYF.

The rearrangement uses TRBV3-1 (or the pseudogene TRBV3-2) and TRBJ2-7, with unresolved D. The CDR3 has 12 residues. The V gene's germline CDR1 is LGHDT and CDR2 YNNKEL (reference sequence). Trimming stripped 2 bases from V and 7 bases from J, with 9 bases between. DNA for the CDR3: TGTGCCAGCAGCCAATTGAGTAGGGAGCAGTACTTC. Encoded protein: CASSQLSREQYF.

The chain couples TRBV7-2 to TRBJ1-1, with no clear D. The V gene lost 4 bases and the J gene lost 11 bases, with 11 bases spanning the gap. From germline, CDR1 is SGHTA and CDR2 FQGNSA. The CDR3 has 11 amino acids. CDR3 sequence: CASSSRTWAFF. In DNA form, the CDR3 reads TGTGCCAGCAGCTCCCGGACGTGGGCTTTCTTT.

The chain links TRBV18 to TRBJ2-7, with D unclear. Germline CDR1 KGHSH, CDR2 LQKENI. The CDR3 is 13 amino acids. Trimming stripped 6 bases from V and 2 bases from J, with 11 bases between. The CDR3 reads CASSQNTAYEQYF. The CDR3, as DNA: TGTGCCAGCTCCCAGAACACAGCCTACGAGCAGTACTTC.